The 24 T cell receptor beta chains below come from one sample, sequenced in a study of T cell repertoires in cytomegalovirus infection. From the reads, TCRdb called clonotypes with MiXCR, one entry per CDR3 protein. The sample consists of around 630,000 distinct CDR3 sequences, about 24% of them appearing once. The sequenced sample consisted of CD8+ T cells from PBMCs. Receptors were obtained from a human donor in good health (CMV status not recorded). Some clones in this sample may be carry-over from other donors' samples.

This sequence joins TRBV10-3 and TRBJ2-2; D gene uncertain. Germline CDR1 is ENHRY and CDR2 is SYGVKD. This CDR3 is 13 amino acids long. Trimming stripped 0 bases from V and 8 bases from J, with 7 bases between. The CDR3 protein is CAISESTSGELFF. Here the CDR3 DNA reads TGTGCCATCAGTGAGTCGACTTCAGGGGAGCTGTTTTTT.

This sequence joins TRBV5-3 and TRBJ1-1; TRBD1 matches at 7 bases. TRBV5-3 is labeled an ORF, and its function is uncertain. This CDR3 contains 16 residues. J gave up 4 bases and V 8 bases, and 17 bases lay outside the gene matches. The CDR3 DNA follows: TGTGCCAGCAGCCCCTCCCTGGGACAGACCGCCACTGAAGCTTTCTTT. Translated: CASSPSLGQTATEAFF.

This clonotype was detected only a few times. One junction end disagrees with the germline gene, perhaps due to a read error. The chain joins TRBV12-3 or TRBV12-4 to TRBJ2-1, with D unclear. The CDR3 extends over 11 amino acids. The CDR3 coding sequence is TGTGCCAACAGTTTTCTCAATGAGCAGTTCTTC. Translated: CANSFLNEQFF.

This rearrangement joins TRBV30 to TRBJ2-4; D uncertain. V lost 6 bases, J lost 0 bases, and 12 bases lay in between. The CDR3 is made up of 14 amino acids. Germline V CDR1 and CDR2: GTSNPN, SVGIG (reference sequence). The CDR3 DNA follows: TGTGCCTGCGGTATCTTCCTAGCCAAAAACATTCAGTACTTC. Translation: CACGIFLAKNIQYF.

This clonotype was counted only a few times. This chain joins TRBV24-1 and TRBJ2-5, with no clear D. CDR3 length equals 13 residues. Trimming left V 9 bases short and J 1 base short, with 11 bases between. The V gene's germline CDR1 is KGHDR and CDR2 SFDVKD. CDR3 loop: CATASSPQETQYF. For the CDR3, the DNA is TGTGCCACCGCCTCCAGTCCCCAAGAGACCCAGTACTTC.

The chain employs TRBV3-1 and TRBJ1-5, with 9 bases matching TRBD1. Germline CDR1 LGHDT, CDR2 YNNKEL (reference sequence). The CDR3 runs to 19 residues. Trimming at V came to 0 bases and at J to 4 bases, leaving 13 bases not matched to a gene. The CDR3 here is CASSQDIIWGGQGNQPQHF. The CDR3 DNA reads TGTGCCAGCAGCCAAGATATAATTTGGGGCGGACAGGGGAATCAGCCCCAGCATTTT.

The rearrangement joins TRBV14 to TRBJ2-7; TRBD1 aligns across 7 bases. Germline V gene lookup returns CDR1 SGHDN and CDR2 FVKESK. V lost 3 bases to trimming and J lost 8 bases; unmatched junction nucleotides: 7. There are 13 residues in the CDR3. Here the CDR3 DNA reads TGTGCCAGCAGCCACCAGACAGGGCCCCAGCAGTACTTC. The encoded protein is CASSHQTGPQQYF.

This clonotype was counted a few times. V is TRBV6-2 or TRBV6-3 and J is TRBJ2-1; 10 nucleotides match TRBD1. Germline V gene lookup returns CDR1 MNHEY and CDR2 SVGEGT. This CDR3 is 19 amino acids long. V gave up 6 bases and J gave up 1 base; unmatched junction bases: 15. The DNA of the CDR3 is TGTGCCAGCAGCAGATTAGGAAGGGACAGGGGATATTCCTACAATGAGCAGTTCTTC. As protein: CASSRLGRDRGYSYNEQFF.

This clonotype was detected a few times. In DNA form, the CDR3 reads TGTGCCACCAGCTTCAGGGGGCTAAGCCCTTCCAAAAACATTCAGTACTTC. This gives the protein CATSFRGLSPSKNIQYF. J is TRBJ2-4 and V is TRBV15; the match to TRBD1 covers 8 bases. Trimming took 5 bases from V and 2 from J; bases not matched to a gene: 11. The germline gives CDR1 LNHNV, CDR2 YYDKDF (reference sequence). This CDR3 is built from 17 residues. The full variable domain, completed using reference TRBV15 and TRBJ2-4, is DAMVIQNPRYQVTQFGKPVTLSCSQTLNHNVMYWYQQKSSQAPKLLFHYYDKDFNNEADTPDNFQSRRPNTSFCFLDIRSPGLGDTAMYLCATSFRGLSPSKNIQYFGAGTRLSVL.

This clonotype was counted between two and nine times. V is TRBV5-1 and J is TRBJ1-1; D not resolved. The length of the CDR3 is 15 residues. Trimming removed 2 bases at V and 3 bases at J, with 14 bases between. Germline V lookup: CDR1 SGHRS, CDR2 YFSETQ. CDR3 nucleotides: TGCGCCAGCAGCTTCAAAGGGTTTGGGGACACTGAAGCTTTCTTT. The encoded protein is CASSFKGFGDTEAFF.

The CDR3: CASSQHPGGPSTDTQYF. The CDR3 nucleotides read TGTGCCAGCAGCCAACATCCGGGGGGGCCGAGCACAGATACGCAGTATTTT. The chain uses TRBV14 and TRBJ2-3; TRBD2 aligns across 8 bases. CDR1 and CDR2 from the germline V gene are SGHDN and FVKESK. The junction had 7 bases not matched to a gene; V was cut back by 2 bases and J by 0 bases. The CDR3 covers 17 residues. The full variable domain, its missing parts supplied by reference TRBV14 and TRBJ2-3, is EAGVTQFPSHSVIEKGQTVTLRCDPISGHDNLYWYRRVMGKEIKFLLHFVKESKQDESGMPNNRFLAERTGGTYSTLKVQPAELEDSGVYFCASSQHPGGPSTDTQYFGPGTRLTVL.

The V call is TRBV6-1, the J call TRBJ2-7; 10 nucleotides align to TRBD1. V lost 7 bases and J lost 3; bases outside the gene matches: 3. The germline V gene has CDR1 MNHNS and CDR2 SASEGT. This CDR3 spans 13 amino acids. The CDR3 spells CASKGTGDYEQYV. The CDR3 DNA is TGTGCCAGCAAAGGGACAGGGGACTACGAGCAGTACGTC.

This clonotype turned up a few times. The chain couples TRBV7-9 to TRBJ2-2; no definite D call. Trimming cost V 2 bases and J 1 base, with 5 bases left between them. CDR1 SEHNR and CDR2 FQNEAQ come from the germline V gene (reference sequence). The CDR3 is 14 amino acids. The CDR3 loop reads CASSLKWNTGELFF. The CDR3 nucleotides read TGTGCCAGCAGCTTAAAGTGGAACACCGGGGAGCTGTTTTTT.

This clonotype was recorded a few times. The chain links TRBV12-3 or TRBV12-4 to TRBJ2-1; D remains unclear. This CDR3 is built from 15 residues. V was pared by 6 bases and J by 4 bases, with 16 bases between. CDR3 region: CASSRRTYEYNEQFF. The CDR3 region has the DNA TGTGCCAGCAGCCGAAGAACCTATGAGTACAATGAGCAGTTCTTC.

About this clonotype itself: A read error may explain this, as a much larger clone is one base away. This chain uses TRBV7-2 with TRBJ2-7, with D possibly TRBD2 on 5 matching bases. In germline, CDR1 is SGHTA, CDR2 FQGNSA. V was cut by 1 base and J by 3 bases, with 13 bases left in between. This CDR3 has 15 amino acids. The CDR3 spells CASSLVTGMVYEQYF. The CDR3 DNA reads TGTGCCAGCAGCTTAGTGACGGGGATGGTCTACGAGCAGTACTTC.

The chain joins TRBV27 to TRBJ2-1, with TRBD1 identical over 8 bases. Germline values: CDR1 MNHEY, CDR2 SMNVEV (reference sequence). With 6 bases clipped from V and 0 bases from J, the junction kept 4 bases outside the gene matches. The CDR3 totals 15 residues. CDR3 bases: TGTGCCAGCAGACAAACAGGGGGCTCCTACAATGAGCAGTTCTTC. Translation gives CASRQTGGSYNEQFF.

This clonotype was seen a handful of times. At one of its ends the junction is not consistent with the germline gene, which may arise from a read error. The CDR3 loop reads CASRDFAGELFF. Written as DNA, the CDR3 is TGTGCCAGCAGAGACTTTGCCGGGGAGCTGTTTTTT. V and J are TRBV6-4 and TRBJ2-2; no reliable D call. The germline gives CDR1 MRHNA, CDR2 SNTAGT. This CDR3 contains 12 residues.

This clonotype was observed a handful of times. The chain is built from TRBV7-9 and TRBJ1-5; D unclear. The V end lost 5 bases, the J end lost 4 bases, and 6 bases lay between the germline ends. The CDR3 length is 12 residues. The germline V gene has CDR1 SEHNR and CDR2 FQNEAQ (reference sequence). The CDR3 DNA is TGTGCCAGCAGCGATTTTAATCAGCCCCAGCATTTT. Amino acid sequence: CASSDFNQPQHF.

This clonotype showed up many times. The rearrangement joins TRBV7-9 to TRBJ2-1; 7 nucleotides agree with TRBD2. This CDR3 spans 14 amino acids. V shed 6 bases and J 6 bases; nucleotides not matched to a gene: 8. In germline, CDR1 is SEHNR, CDR2 FQNEAQ (reference sequence). This CDR3 reads CASRPTSLANEQFF. CDR3 in DNA: TGTGCCAGCAGACCGACTAGCCTCGCCAATGAGCAGTTCTTC.

In its sample, this clonotype was seen once. The chain has TRBV29-1 and TRBJ2-1, with TRBD1 matching over 10 bases. V lost 5 bases, J lost 7 bases, and 8 bases stayed unmatched. The germline V gene encodes CDR1 SQVTM and CDR2 ANQGSEA. The CDR3 loop spans 14 amino acids. The CDR3 bases are TGCAGCGTTAAGTTGGGACAGGGGTCAAATGAGCAGTTCTTC. This translates into CSVKLGQGSNEQFF.

This chain links TRBV28 with TRBJ2-5, with 9 nucleotides matching TRBD1. The CDR3 sequence is 14 residues long. J gave up 5 bases and V 5 bases, and 6 bases lay outside the gene matches. Germline values: CDR1 MDHEN, CDR2 SYDVKM. CDR3 residues: CASSTGTGRETQYF. Here the CDR3 DNA reads TGTGCCAGCAGTACCGGGACAGGGAGGGAGACCCAGTACTTC.

This clonotype was counted many times. The genes are TRBV28 and TRBJ2-7, with D tentatively TRBD1 (6 bases). This CDR3 is 16 amino acids long. Germline values: CDR1 MDHEN, CDR2 SYDVKM. V was cut by 4 bases and J by 0 bases, with 16 bases left in between. The CDR3 spells CASSSDSPLLSYEQYV. The CDR3 coding sequence is TGTGCCAGCAGTTCGGACAGCCCTTTACTCTCCTACGAGCAGTACGTC.

This clonotype was observed many times. The rearrangement uses TRBV10-3 and TRBJ2-5; TRBD1 might be the D (6 bases). The V end was cut by 6 bases, the J end by 1 base, with 9 bases between. The germline gives CDR1 ENHRY, CDR2 SYGVKD. CDR3 length: 13 residues. The CDR3 region is CAIRGRGQETQYF. In DNA form, the CDR3 reads TGTGCCATCAGGGGCAGGGGCCAAGAGACCCAGTACTTC.

The genes are TRBV9 and TRBJ2-1; 16 nucleotides agree with TRBD2. V was pared by 5 bases and J by 4 bases, with 6 bases of the junction left unmatched. Germline V gene sequence: CDR1 SGDLS, CDR2 YYNGEE. CDR3 length: 17 amino acids. CDR3 in amino acids: CASRAGTSGGEYNEQFF. The CDR3 region has the DNA TGTGCCAGCAGGGCCGGGACTAGCGGGGGGGAGTACAATGAGCAGTTCTTC.